This T cell receptor beta chain was recovered during a study of CD8 T cells in ankylosing spondylitis. General observations from the study: Clones linked to disease, bearing a CD8+ phenotype, were relatively rare in peripheral blood. There was a TCR beta motif, made of several highly homologous variants, that appeared characteristic of ankylosing spondylitis blood. Disease-linked clones reportedly showed significant enrichment in matched ankylosing spondylitis synovial fluid.

Quantitative 5'-RACE with molecular barcodes generated TCR beta libraries. TCRdb fed the 5' RACE reads into MiXCR, producing one record per CDR3 protein. The table has some 700,000 distinct CDR3 sequences, around a fifth seen once; the top ten hold about 20%. With regard to this clonotype: Its matching antigen is unknown.

The sequenced sample was blood, either unsorted or a sorted T cell fraction (not recorded which). The sequence came from a male donor with ankylosing spondylitis.

The CDR3 DNA reads TGTGCCAGTAGCCCGGGCCATGGCCCCGATGAGCAGTTCTTC. It translates to CASSPGHGPDEQFF. This sequence joins TRBV19 and TRBJ2-1; no clear D gene. Germline lookup yields CDR1 LNHDA and CDR2 SQIVND (reference sequence). Trimming stripped 6 bases from V and 8 bases from J, with 17 bases between. The CDR3 consists of 14 residues.